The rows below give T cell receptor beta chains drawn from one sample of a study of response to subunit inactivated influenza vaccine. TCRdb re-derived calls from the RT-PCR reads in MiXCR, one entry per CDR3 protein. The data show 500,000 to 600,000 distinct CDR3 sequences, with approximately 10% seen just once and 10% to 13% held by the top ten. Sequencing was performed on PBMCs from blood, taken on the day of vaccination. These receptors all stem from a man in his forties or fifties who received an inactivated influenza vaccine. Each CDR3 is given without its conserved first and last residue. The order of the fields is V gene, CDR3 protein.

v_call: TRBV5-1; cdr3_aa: ASRPMTGGNLGEQF
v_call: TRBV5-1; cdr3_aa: ASSGGQGPGNTIY
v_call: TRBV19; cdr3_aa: ASSPTGTRETQY
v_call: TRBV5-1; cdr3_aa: ASSGTADLRGETQY
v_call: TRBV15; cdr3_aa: ATSRVAGAGELF
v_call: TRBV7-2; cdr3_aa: ASSLGATAGELF
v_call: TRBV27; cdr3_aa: ASSYGTSPDTQY
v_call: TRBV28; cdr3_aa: ASSFPTATGGYT
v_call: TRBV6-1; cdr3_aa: ASSEDRVEY
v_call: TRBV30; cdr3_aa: AWGREVRAF
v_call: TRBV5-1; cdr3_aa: ASSLGGRSGEQY
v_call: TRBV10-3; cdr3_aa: AISAHGGYNEQF
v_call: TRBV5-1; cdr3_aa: ASSLTAGPNTGELF
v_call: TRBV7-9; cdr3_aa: ASSLASSGSLETQY
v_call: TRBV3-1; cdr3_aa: ASSQGGGNYNEQF
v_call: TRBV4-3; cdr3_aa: ASSQDDSRYYNEQF
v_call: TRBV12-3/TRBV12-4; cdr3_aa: ASREESGASST
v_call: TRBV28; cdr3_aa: ASRVAGQPLRAKNIQY
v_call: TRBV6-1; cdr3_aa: ASSTGTGIQPQH
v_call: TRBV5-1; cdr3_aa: ASGGTGFGTGELF
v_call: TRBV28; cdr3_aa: ASRSGQVAEAF
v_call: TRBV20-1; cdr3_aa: SAPVGGAKNIQY
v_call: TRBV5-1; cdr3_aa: ASSPTPSGVTYNEQF
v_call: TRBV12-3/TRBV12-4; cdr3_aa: ASTEGLNEQF